The 2 T cell receptor beta chains below were found in one sample sequenced in a study of T cell responses to AZD1222 COVID-19 vaccine. Clones were sequenced by immunoSEQ multiplex PCR, and TCRdb holds only the in-frame ones, with some missing. The sample shows about 110,000 clones, around nine tenths of them seen only once. Sequencing used peripheral blood, obtained 28 days after the second AZD1222 dose. These receptors originate from an adult who received the AZD1222 COVID-19 vaccine.

The rearrangement uses TRBV11-3 and TRBJ2-7; 8 nucleotides line up with TRBD2. Germline V gene data show CDR1 as SGHNT and CDR2 as YENEEA. Losses at the gene ends were 1 base for V and 2 bases for J; bases not matched to a gene: 4. This CDR3 has 15 residues. DNA for the CDR3: TGTGCCAGCAGCTTAGGTGCGGGAGGAACCTACGAGCAGTACTTC. This translates into CASSLGAGGTYEQYF.

The J gene is TRBJ2-7, the V gene TRBV12-3 or TRBV12-4, with unresolved D. This CDR3 contains 13 residues. V was trimmed by 0 bases and J by 5 bases, leaving 8 bases between them. DNA for the CDR3: TGTGCCAGCAGTTTAGCGCGGATCGACGAGCAGTACTTC. It encodes CASSLARIDEQYF.